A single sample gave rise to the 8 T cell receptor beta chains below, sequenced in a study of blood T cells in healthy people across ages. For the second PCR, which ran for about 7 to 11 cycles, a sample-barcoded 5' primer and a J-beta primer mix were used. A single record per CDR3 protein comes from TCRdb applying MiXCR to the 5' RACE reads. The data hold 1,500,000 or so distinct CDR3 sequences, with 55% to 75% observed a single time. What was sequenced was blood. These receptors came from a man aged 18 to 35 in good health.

The CDR3 reads CASSIGADQETQYF. For the CDR3, the DNA is TGTGCCAGCAGTATTGGGGCAGACCAAGAGACCCAGTACTTC. The chain employs TRBV12-3 or TRBV12-4 and TRBJ2-5; D possibly corresponds to TRBD1 (5 bases). The ends were cut back, 5 bases at V and 0 bases at J, with 10 bases in the middle. This CDR3 has 14 residues.

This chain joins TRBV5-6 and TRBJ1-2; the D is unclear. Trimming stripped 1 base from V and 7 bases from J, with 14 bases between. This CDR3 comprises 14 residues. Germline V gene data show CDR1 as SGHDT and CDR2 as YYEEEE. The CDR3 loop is CASSLSPPLGGYTF. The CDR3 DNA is TGTGCCAGCAGCTTGTCCCCACCCTTGGGTGGCTACACCTTC.

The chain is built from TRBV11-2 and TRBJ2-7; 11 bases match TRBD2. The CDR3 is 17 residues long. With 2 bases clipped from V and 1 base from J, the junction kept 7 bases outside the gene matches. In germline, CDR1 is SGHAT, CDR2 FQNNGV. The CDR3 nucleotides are TGTGCCAGCAGCTTACGCCCGGGGACTAGCGGATCCTACGAGCAGTACTTC. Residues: CASSLRPGTSGSYEQYF.

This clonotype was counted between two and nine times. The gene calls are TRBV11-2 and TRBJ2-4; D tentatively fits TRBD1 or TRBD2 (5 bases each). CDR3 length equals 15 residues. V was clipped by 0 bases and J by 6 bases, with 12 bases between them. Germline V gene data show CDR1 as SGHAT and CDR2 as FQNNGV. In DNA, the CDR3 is TGTGCCAGCAGCTTAGAGTGGGGGTTCGCAAACATTCAGTACTTC. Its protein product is CASSLEWGFANIQYF. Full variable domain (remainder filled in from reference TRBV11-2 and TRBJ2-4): EAGVAQSPRYKIIEKRQSVAFWCNPISGHATLYWYQQILGQGPKLLIQFQNNGVVDDSQLPKDRFSAERLKGVDSTLKIQPAKLEDSAVYLCASSLEWGFANIQYFGAGTRLSVL.

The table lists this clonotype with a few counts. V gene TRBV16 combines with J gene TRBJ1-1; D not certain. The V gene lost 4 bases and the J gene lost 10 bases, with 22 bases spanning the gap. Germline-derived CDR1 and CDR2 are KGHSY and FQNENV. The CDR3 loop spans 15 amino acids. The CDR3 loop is CASSPARIAGSPAFF. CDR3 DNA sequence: TGTGCCAGCAGCCCCGCCCGAATAGCAGGCTCTCCAGCTTTCTTT.

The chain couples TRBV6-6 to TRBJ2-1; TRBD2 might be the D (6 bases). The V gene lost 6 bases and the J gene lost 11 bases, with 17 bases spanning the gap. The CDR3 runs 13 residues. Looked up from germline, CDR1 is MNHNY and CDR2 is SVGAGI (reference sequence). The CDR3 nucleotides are TGTGCCAGCAGCCGGGGGACCTCAGACCAGCAGTTCTTC. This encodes CASSRGTSDQQFF.

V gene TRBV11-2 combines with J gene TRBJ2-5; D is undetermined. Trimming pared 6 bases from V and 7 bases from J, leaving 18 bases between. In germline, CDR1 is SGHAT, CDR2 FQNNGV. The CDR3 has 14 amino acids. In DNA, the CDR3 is TGTGCCAGCAGATCAGTTCGGAGCCTGCGGACCCAGTACTTC. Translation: CASRSVRSLRTQYF. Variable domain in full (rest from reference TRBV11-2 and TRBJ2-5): EAGVAQSPRYKIIEKRQSVAFWCNPISGHATLYWYQQILGQGPKLLIQFQNNGVVDDSQLPKDRFSAERLKGVDSTLKIQPAKLEDSAVYLCASRSVRSLRTQYFGPGTRLLVL.

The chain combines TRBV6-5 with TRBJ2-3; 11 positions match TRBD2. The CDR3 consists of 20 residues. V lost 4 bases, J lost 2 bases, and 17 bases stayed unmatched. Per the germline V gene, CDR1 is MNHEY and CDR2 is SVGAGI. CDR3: CASSFPGRETSGSLTDTQYF. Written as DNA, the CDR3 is TGTGCCAGCAGTTTCCCTGGGAGGGAAACTAGCGGGAGCCTCACAGATACGCAGTATTTT.